This T cell receptor beta chain emerged from a study of blood T cells in healthy people across ages. Study-level points and caveats: Diversity was estimated from one million T cells, and these estimates were considered underestimates.

PCR was performed a second time for roughly 7 to 11 cycles using a sample-barcoded 5' primer and a J-beta primer mix. Every single cDNA molecule received a tag from a template-switch adaptor with 12 random nucleotides. TCRdb recomputed calls from the 5' RACE reads with MiXCR, one row per CDR3 protein. The sample lists approximately 1.5 million distinct CDR3 sequences; under 55% were seen once. As to this clonotype: What it recognizes is unknown.

The germline CDR1 and CDR2 sequences are SGHVS and FNYEAQ. CDR3 length: 14 residues. The V gene is TRBV7-6, the J gene TRBJ2-7, with 7 bases aligning to TRBD2. The last part of the DNA fits TRBJ2-5 better; the J call may be wrong. This receptor was taken from a woman younger than 30 in good health. Sequenced sample: blood. The CDR3 nucleotides are TGTGCCAGCAGCCCTAGACCGGGGGGAGAGACCCAGTACTTC. It yields the protein CASSPRPGGETQYF.